This is a list of T cell receptor beta chains from one sample in a study of response to subunit inactivated influenza vaccine. TCRdb itself ran the RT-PCR reads through MiXCR, one entry per CDR3 protein. The repertoire holds hundreds of thousands of distinct CDR3 sequences, approximately 14% seen once, with more than 9% in the top ten. The sample here was PBMCs from blood, taken 11 to 12 days after vaccination. The source of these receptors is a man aged 50 to 60 who received an inactivated influenza vaccine. Each CDR3 is given with its conserved first and last residue. The order of the fields is V gene, J gene, D gene, clone size, CDR3 DNA, CDR3 protein. A D gene is named only where the DNA matches it firmly. Rows may omit the clone size; those that give it use once, few, many or a size class.

V gene: TRBV4-1
J gene: TRBJ2-7
D gene: TRBD1
clone size: -
CDR3 DNA: TGCGCCAGCAGCCAACCGGGACAGAACTACGAGCAGTACTTC
CDR3 protein: CASSQPGQNYEQYF

V gene: TRBV10-3
J gene: TRBJ1-2
D gene: -
clone size: -
CDR3 DNA: TGTGCCATCAGTGGTCAGGGCTATGGCTACACCTTC
CDR3 protein: CAISGQGYGYTF

V gene: TRBV20-1
J gene: TRBJ1-2
D gene: -
clone size: -
CDR3 DNA: TGCAGTGCTAGACGGGGACTCTCTGGGGATGGCTACACCTTC
CDR3 protein: CSARRGLSGDGYTF

V gene: TRBV10-3
J gene: TRBJ2-1
D gene: -
clone size: few
CDR3 DNA: TGTGCCATCACCGGGACAAGGGGATCGAATGAGCAGTTCTTC
CDR3 protein: CAITGTRGSNEQFF

V gene: TRBV11-2
J gene: TRBJ1-3
D gene: -
clone size: few
CDR3 DNA: TGTGCCAGCAGCTCCCAGGGAAACACCATATATTTT
CDR3 protein: CASSSQGNTIYF

V gene: TRBV7-9
J gene: TRBJ2-7
D gene: -
clone size: many
CDR3 DNA: TGTGCCAGCAGCTTAGCGCTTGAGCAGTACTTC
CDR3 protein: CASSLALEQYF

V gene: TRBV11-2
J gene: TRBJ2-3
D gene: TRBD2
clone size: few
CDR3 DNA: TGTGCCAGCAGCGACGGACTGGCGGGGGGCCCTTTCTCGGCGGATACGCAGTATTTT
CDR3 protein: CASSDGLAGGPFSADTQYF

V gene: TRBV28
J gene: TRBJ2-7
D gene: TRBD1
clone size: few
CDR3 DNA: TGTGCCAGCAGGGGGACAGTCTCCCACGAGCAGTACTTC
CDR3 protein: CASRGTVSHEQYF

V gene: TRBV4-2
J gene: TRBJ2-4
D gene: -
clone size: -
CDR3 DNA: TGTGCCAGCAGCCAAGGACAGCTTCTAGCCAAAAACATTCAGTACTTC
CDR3 protein: CASSQGQLLAKNIQYF

V gene: TRBV7-9
J gene: TRBJ1-1
D gene: -
clone size: few
CDR3 DNA: TGTGCCAGCAGCTTAGATTTAAAAGGTGAAGCTTTCTTT
CDR3 protein: CASSLDLKGEAFF

V gene: TRBV11-1
J gene: TRBJ2-2
D gene: -
clone size: -
CDR3 DNA: TGTGCCAGCAGCCGGACTTTCGGGGACAACACCGGGGAGCTGTTTTTT
CDR3 protein: CASSRTFGDNTGELFF

V gene: TRBV6-5
J gene: TRBJ2-5
D gene: TRBD1
clone size: few
CDR3 DNA: TGTGCCAGCAGTTACTCGGGACAGGGGAATCCGGAGACCCAGTACTTC
CDR3 protein: CASSYSGQGNPETQYF

V gene: TRBV12-3/TRBV12-4
J gene: TRBJ2-7
D gene: TRBD1
clone size: -
CDR3 DNA: TGTGCCAGCAGTTTAACTGGACAGGGCGCCGAGCAGTACTTC
CDR3 protein: CASSLTGQGAEQYF

V gene: TRBV10-2
J gene: TRBJ1-4
D gene: TRBD1
clone size: few
CDR3 DNA: TGCGCCAGCAGTGAGCCTCCGGGACAGGGATCCGAAAAACTGTTTTTT
CDR3 protein: CASSEPPGQGSEKLFF

V gene: TRBV12-3/TRBV12-4
J gene: TRBJ2-7
D gene: TRBD1
clone size: -
CDR3 DNA: TGTGCCAGCCGGACAGGGAGGACACCCTACGAGCAGTACTTC
CDR3 protein: CASRTGRTPYEQYF

V gene: TRBV7-3
J gene: TRBJ2-2
D gene: TRBD1
clone size: -
CDR3 DNA: TGTGCCAGCAGCCCCGGACAGGGTCGGGGTTTGGGGTCCGGGGAGCTGTTTTTT
CDR3 protein: CASSPGQGRGLGSGELFF

V gene: TRBV6-5
J gene: TRBJ2-5
D gene: TRBD1
clone size: few
CDR3 DNA: TGTGCCAGCAGTTACCGGGACAGCCAAGAGACCCAGTACTTC
CDR3 protein: CASSYRDSQETQYF

V gene: TRBV29-1
J gene: TRBJ1-2
D gene: TRBD1
clone size: -
CDR3 DNA: TGCAGCGTATCTCCGGGGACAGGGAACTATGGCTACACCTTC
CDR3 protein: CSVSPGTGNYGYTF

V gene: TRBV24-1
J gene: TRBJ2-1
D gene: -
clone size: few
CDR3 DNA: TGTGCCACCAGTGATGGGACGAGCTCCTACAATGAGCAGTTCTTC
CDR3 protein: CATSDGTSSYNEQFF

V gene: TRBV28
J gene: TRBJ2-3
D gene: -
clone size: few
CDR3 DNA: TGTGCCAGCAGTCCCCTCCGGACAGTCTCTACAGATACGCAGTATTTT
CDR3 protein: CASSPLRTVSTDTQYF

V gene: TRBV5-5
J gene: TRBJ2-4
D gene: TRBD1
clone size: -
CDR3 DNA: TGTGCCAGCAGCTTCCTCGTGGACAGGAAAGACAAAAACATTCAGTACTTC
CDR3 protein: CASSFLVDRKDKNIQYF

V gene: TRBV18
J gene: TRBJ1-1
D gene: -
clone size: few
CDR3 DNA: TGTGCCAGCTCACTGTTTTCTGGGACGAACACTGAAGCTTTCTTT
CDR3 protein: CASSLFSGTNTEAFF

V gene: TRBV6-2/TRBV6-3
J gene: TRBJ2-1
D gene: TRBD2
clone size: -
CDR3 DNA: TGTGCCAGCTTACGGGGACTAGCGGGAAAAAGCTCCTACAATGAGCAGTTCTTC
CDR3 protein: CASLRGLAGKSSYNEQFF

V gene: TRBV5-1
J gene: TRBJ1-2
D gene: -
clone size: -
CDR3 DNA: TGCGCCAGCAGCTTGGGAAACAGTTACTATGGCTACACCTTC
CDR3 protein: CASSLGNSYYGYTF

V gene: TRBV15
J gene: TRBJ2-1
D gene: TRBD1
clone size: few
CDR3 DNA: TGTGCCACCAGCACCAGCAGGGGGCTTGGCAATGAGCAGTTCTTC
CDR3 protein: CATSTSRGLGNEQFF

V gene: TRBV11-2
J gene: TRBJ2-3
D gene: -
clone size: -
CDR3 DNA: TGTGCCAGCAGCTTATCCGGTTTGCGGGGGCTTGGGACAGATACGCAGTATTTT
CDR3 protein: CASSLSGLRGLGTDTQYF

V gene: TRBV4-2
J gene: TRBJ2-3
D gene: TRBD2
clone size: many
CDR3 DNA: TGTGCCAGCAGCCAAGGGCCTAGCGGGACGGCGCAGTATTTT
CDR3 protein: CASSQGPSGTAQYF

V gene: TRBV19
J gene: TRBJ1-2
D gene: -
clone size: -
CDR3 DNA: TGTGCCAGTTATGCAGTCTCCTATGGCTACACCTTC
CDR3 protein: CASYAVSYGYTF

V gene: TRBV9
J gene: TRBJ2-5
D gene: TRBD2
clone size: many
CDR3 DNA: TGTGCCAGCAGCGCTTGGGGACTAGGGGAGGAGACCCAGTACTTC
CDR3 protein: CASSAWGLGEETQYF

V gene: TRBV5-1
J gene: TRBJ2-1
D gene: -
clone size: -
CDR3 DNA: TGCGCCAGCAGCACCACGCGATCCTCCTACAATGAGCAGTTCTTC
CDR3 protein: CASSTTRSSYNEQFF

V gene: TRBV6-2/TRBV6-3
J gene: TRBJ2-7
D gene: -
clone size: -
CDR3 DNA: TGTGCCAGCAGACCCCGGGACGGGGACTACGAGCAGTACTTC
CDR3 protein: CASRPRDGDYEQYF

V gene: TRBV4-3
J gene: TRBJ2-7
D gene: TRBD1
clone size: -
CDR3 DNA: TGCGCCAGCAGTGCCGGGACAGGGGCTTCCTACGAGCAGTACTTC
CDR3 protein: CASSAGTGASYEQYF

V gene: TRBV11-2
J gene: TRBJ2-5
D gene: TRBD1
clone size: -
CDR3 DNA: TGTGCCAGCAGCTATGGGACAGGGGTAAAGACCCAGTACTTC
CDR3 protein: CASSYGTGVKTQYF

V gene: TRBV2
J gene: TRBJ1-1
D gene: TRBD1
clone size: -
CDR3 DNA: TGTGCCAGCCTTACAGGGGAGGGGACTGAAGCTTTCTTT
CDR3 protein: CASLTGEGTEAFF

V gene: TRBV7-2
J gene: TRBJ2-3
D gene: -
clone size: few
CDR3 DNA: TGTGCCAGCAACTCAGTATATAGCACAGATACGCAGTATTTT
CDR3 protein: CASNSVYSTDTQYF

V gene: TRBV3-1
J gene: TRBJ2-7
D gene: TRBD1
clone size: few
CDR3 DNA: TGTGCCAGCAGCCCGACCTCACAGGGGAACGAGCAGTACTTC
CDR3 protein: CASSPTSQGNEQYF

V gene: TRBV20-1
J gene: TRBJ2-7
D gene: TRBD2
clone size: many
CDR3 DNA: TGCAGTGCTAGCCCCCAGCGGGGGCCTCTCGAGCAGTACTTC
CDR3 protein: CSASPQRGPLEQYF

V gene: TRBV7-2
J gene: TRBJ1-2
D gene: -
clone size: -
CDR3 DNA: TGTGCCAGCAGCTTCCAGGGGCTCAATGGCTACACCTTC
CDR3 protein: CASSFQGLNGYTF

V gene: TRBV5-1
J gene: TRBJ1-4
D gene: TRBD1
clone size: -
CDR3 DNA: TGCGCCAGCACCCCCGGGACAGGGGGCGGGGGATTAAATGAAAAACTGTTTTTT
CDR3 protein: CASTPGTGGGGLNEKLFF

V gene: TRBV20-1
J gene: TRBJ2-7
D gene: TRBD1
clone size: few
CDR3 DNA: TGCAGTGCTCCGACAGGGGGTTTTTCCTACGAGCAGTACTTC
CDR3 protein: CSAPTGGFSYEQYF

V gene: TRBV12-3/TRBV12-4
J gene: TRBJ2-1
D gene: TRBD2
clone size: -
CDR3 DNA: TGTGCCAGCAGTTTCCTAACTCTAGCGGGGCGAACTTGTGAGCAGTTCTTC
CDR3 protein: CASSFLTLAGRTCEQFF